The 18 T cell receptor beta chains reported below all come from one sample, sequenced in a study of memory B cells and T cells in multiple sclerosis. What these receptors recognize is not known. The data were produced by immunoSEQ multiplex PCR, yet TCRdb's version contains in-frame clones alone and is incomplete. Of about 32,000 clones in the sample, around 88% were seen once. CFSE-dim autoproliferating and CFSE-high non-proliferating T cells from unstimulated culture were sequenced separately. Cultures began with some 49 million CFSE-labeled PBMCs, unstimulated for 7 to 8 days, with replicate wells pooled. Sequenced input: PBMCs from blood kept in culture. The receptors shown here come from a human donor with multiple sclerosis.

The chain is built from TRBV28 and TRBJ2-7; TRBD1 matches 8 bases. The CDR3 has 12 amino acids. V lost 5 bases to trimming and J lost 4 bases; unmatched junction nucleotides: 1. In germline, CDR1 is MDHEN, CDR2 SYDVKM. CDR3: CASSDRGYEQYF. CDR3 DNA: TGTGCCAGCAGTGACAGGGGTTACGAGCAGTACTTC.

The chain couples TRBV15 to TRBJ2-4; D remains ambiguous. The germline CDR1 and CDR2 sequences are LNHNV and YYDKDF (reference sequence). The length of the CDR3 is 17 residues. Trimming stripped 0 bases from V and 3 bases from J, with 15 bases between. CDR3 protein: CATSREARGLDKNIQYF. The DNA of the CDR3 is TGTGCCACCAGCAGAGAGGCTCGAGGTTTGGACAAAAACATTCAGTACTTC.

This chain connects TRBV21-1 to TRBJ2-2; the table assigns TRBD1, which was not confirmed against the DNA. TRBV21-1 is classified as a pseudogene. The CDR3 sequence is 17 residues long. The CDR3 spells CASSKKSGGIGTGELFF. As DNA, the CDR3 is TGTGCCAGCAGCAAGAAATCAGGGGGTATTGGCACCGGGGAGCTGTTTTTT.

The rearrangement joins TRBV27 to TRBJ2-7; D may be TRBD2 (6 bases). The CDR3 loop spans 15 amino acids. V was clipped by 3 bases and J by 4 bases, with 16 bases between them. Per germline, CDR1 MNHEY and CDR2 SMNVEV (reference sequence). The CDR3 region has the DNA TGTGCCAGCAGTTTTAACGCGGGACCCCTTTACGAGCAGTACTTC. It codes for CASSFNAGPLYEQYF.

This clone showed up just once. The chain uses TRBV7-2 and TRBJ2-5; TRBD2 matches 9 bases. The germline CDR1 and CDR2 sequences are SGHTA and FQGNSA. The CDR3 spans 15 residues. The V and J ends lost 5 bases and 5 bases, in that order; junction bases with no gene match: 9. CDR3 sequence: CASSLTGTSRETQYF. The CDR3 bases are TGTGCCAGCAGCCTCACTGGGACTAGCCGGGAGACCCAGTACTTC.

The chain uses TRBV2 and TRBJ1-1, with D uncertain. Between the trimmed V and J ends, which lost 6 bases and 6 bases, there was a span of 8 bases. This CDR3 has 11 amino acids. Per germline, CDR1 SNHLY and CDR2 FYNNEI. CDR3 sequence: CASSVQPEAFF. In DNA, the CDR3 is TGTGCCAGCAGCGTCCAGCCTGAAGCTTTCTTT.

This chain joins TRBV19 and TRBJ2-7; TRBD1 is a possible D gene (7 bases). Between the trimmed V and J ends, which lost 5 bases and 0 bases, there was a span of 20 bases. There are 17 residues in the CDR3. The germline V gene encodes CDR1 LNHDA and CDR2 SQIVND (reference sequence). CDR3 DNA: TGTGCCAGTAGTGGAGGGGGCGCGGGCGGTAGCTCCTACGAGCAGTACTTC. Protein product: CASSGGGAGGSSYEQYF.

The chain combines TRBV6-1 with TRBJ2-3; TRBD1 agrees at 7 bases. J gave up 6 bases and V 3 bases, and 3 bases lay outside the gene matches. Germline CDR1 and CDR2: MNHNS and SASEGT. The CDR3 has 13 amino acids. CDR3 bases: TGTGCCAGCAGTGAGACAGGGTTGGATACGCAGTATTTT. This sequence encodes CASSETGLDTQYF.

DNA of the CDR3: TGCAGCGTTGGGAGCGGGCTGGACGGTGAGCAGTTCTTC. Its translation: CSVGSGLDGEQFF. This sequence joins TRBV29-1 and TRBJ2-1; D perhaps matches TRBD2 (6 bases). Germline CDR1 reads SQVTM; CDR2 reads ANQGSEA. Trimming took 4 bases from V and 9 from J, leaving 16 bases between them. The CDR3 totals 13 residues.

The V gene is TRBV5-4, the J gene TRBJ2-7; D not resolved. Trimming stripped 4 bases from V and 0 bases from J, with 11 bases between. The CDR3 is made up of 14 amino acids. CDR1 and CDR2 (germline): SGHNT, YYREEE (reference sequence). The CDR3 here is CASSPAVSSYEQYF. The CDR3 region has the DNA TGTGCCAGCAGCCCCGCAGTATCCTCCTACGAGCAGTACTTC. The full variable domain, with the rest looked up from reference TRBV5-4 and TRBJ2-7, is ETGVTQSPTHLIKTRGQQVTLRCSSQSGHNTVSWYQQALGQGPQFIFQYYREEENGRGNFPPRFSGLQFPNYSSELNVNALELDDSALYLCASSPAVSSYEQYFGPGTRLTVT.

In DNA form, the CDR3 reads TGTGCCAGCAGCCCCAACCTGGGGAGCTCCTACAATGAGCAGTTCTTC. This codes for CASSPNLGSSYNEQFF. The V and J genes are TRBV7-3 and TRBJ2-1, with D perhaps TRBD2 (5 bases). The CDR3 extends over 16 amino acids. In germline, CDR1 is SGHTA, CDR2 FQGTGA. Trimming removed 5 bases from V and 0 bases from J, with 14 bases in between.

The chain has TRBV7-9 and TRBJ2-3, with D possibly being TRBD1 or TRBD2 (5 bases each). CDR3 length: 15 amino acids. Germline loops: CDR1 SEHNR, CDR2 FQNEAQ (reference sequence). The V gene lost 3 bases and the J gene lost 6 bases, with 16 bases spanning the gap. Written as DNA, the CDR3 is TGTGCCAGCAGCTTTTCCGGGGCAGTGGGGGATACGCAGTATTTT. It translates to CASSFSGAVGDTQYF.

The chain has TRBV19 and TRBJ1-5; D gene uncertain. Germline V gene data show CDR1 as LNHDA and CDR2 as SQIVND (reference sequence). This CDR3 has 14 amino acids. Between the trimmed V and J ends, which lost 4 bases and 2 bases, there was a span of 9 bases. CDR3 protein: CASSTEGGNQPQHF. The CDR3 DNA is TGTGCCAGTAGTACCGAGGGTGGCAATCAGCCCCAGCATTTT. The entire variable domain, with the rest obtained from reference TRBV19 and TRBJ1-5, is as follows: DGGITQSPKYLFRKEGQNVTLSCEQNLNHDAMYWYRQDPGQGLRLIYYSQIVNDFQKGDIAEGYSVSREKKESFPLTVTSAQKNPTAFYLCASSTEGGNQPQHFGDGTRLSIL.

The CDR3 reads CASSAGASRETQYF. The CDR3 DNA is TGTGCCAGCTCCGCGGGGGCCTCCAGGGAGACCCAGTACTTC. The rearrangement uses TRBV11-1 and TRBJ2-5; tentative D call: TRBD2 (7 bases). CDR3 size: 14 residues. CDR1 and CDR2 from the germline V gene are SGHAT and FQDESV (reference sequence). The ends were cut back, 8 bases at V and 5 bases at J, with 18 bases in the middle.

The chain combines TRBV30 with TRBJ2-1, with D possibly matching TRBD2 (7 bases). This CDR3 spans 14 amino acids. Trimming took 3 bases from V and 0 from J, leaving 9 bases between them. Germline V gives CDR1 GTSNPN, CDR2 SVGIG (reference sequence). CDR3 protein: CAWRGGDSYNEQFF. The CDR3, as DNA: TGTGCCTGGAGAGGGGGGGACTCCTACAATGAGCAGTTCTTC.

This clone was seen once. The genes are TRBV5-1 and TRBJ1-1; possible D gene TRBD1, 5 bases. V lost 0 bases and J 5 bases, leaving 14 bases between the germline ends. Germline values: CDR1 SGHRS, CDR2 YFSETQ. CDR3 size: 15 residues. In DNA, the CDR3 is TGCGCCAGCAGCTTGGCGGCAGGTACAGGAACTGAAGCTTTCTTT. Translated, it gives CASSLAAGTGTEAFF.

V and J are TRBV5-4 and TRBJ1-2; D uncertain. Germline lookup yields CDR1 SGHNT and CDR2 YYREEE (reference sequence). V shed 1 base and J shed 5 bases, with 21 bases lying between them. The CDR3 has 17 amino acids. The CDR3 sequence: CASSLLALDFPRYGYTF. CDR3 in DNA: TGTGCCAGCAGCTTGTTGGCGCTGGACTTTCCGAGGTATGGCTACACCTTC.

V is TRBV4-1 and J is TRBJ1-2; TRBD1 matches at 7 bases. Germline V gives CDR1 MGHRA, CDR2 YSYEKL. J lost 7 bases, V lost 1 base, and 6 bases had no gene match. The CDR3 totals 14 residues. CDR3 amino acids: CASSQGIGGSGYTF. In nucleotides, the CDR3 is TGCGCCAGCAGCCAAGGCATAGGGGGCTCTGGCTACACCTTC.